These T cell receptor beta chains were read from a single sample in a study of T-cell reconstitution after alpha-beta-depleted transplantation in children. TCRdb re-called the PCR reads through MiXCR, storing one row per CDR3 protein. The sample includes 450,000 to 550,000 distinct CDR3 sequences, 10% to 12% of them seen just once. The sample in question was PBMCs, mostly from graft donor cells, obtained 180 days after TCRalphabeta/CD19-depleted stem cell transplant. The receptors were gathered from a female patient aged 2-10 years who had a stem cell transplant for aplastic anemia, so the T cells may come from the graft donor. CDR3s include the opening cysteine and the closing phenylalanine or tryptophan. D genes are given only for firm matches. For some rows the clone size is stated as once, few or many, or as a class when expanded; others skip it.

clone size: NA; D gene: NA; V gene: TRBV12-3/TRBV12-4; J gene: TRBJ1-1; CDR3 DNA: TGTGCCAGCAGCCTCACGGTGGGGGCGAGGGGCACTGAAGCTTTCTTT; CDR3 protein: CASSLTVGARGTEAFF
clone size: few; D gene: TRBD1; V gene: TRBV28; J gene: TRBJ1-6; CDR3 DNA: TGTGCCAGCAGTTTGCCCGGGACAGGGGGCTATTCACCCCTCCACTTT; CDR3 protein: CASSLPGTGGYSPLHF
clone size: NA; D gene: NA; V gene: TRBV20-1; J gene: TRBJ1-1; CDR3 DNA: TGCAGTGTCCGGGAGAGCAACACTGAAGCTTTCTTT; CDR3 protein: CSVRESNTEAFF
clone size: few; D gene: NA; V gene: TRBV18; J gene: TRBJ1-1; CDR3 DNA: TGTGCCAGCTCACCAGTGGGAGGGAGTAGGACTGAAGCTTTCTTT; CDR3 protein: CASSPVGGSRTEAFF
clone size: NA; D gene: NA; V gene: TRBV15; J gene: TRBJ1-5; CDR3 DNA: TGTGCCACCAGCAGAGATGGGGCAGGCCGCAATCAGCCCCAGCATTTT; CDR3 protein: CATSRDGAGRNQPQHF
clone size: NA; D gene: NA; V gene: TRBV7-4; J gene: TRBJ1-4; CDR3 DNA: TGTGCCAGCAGGGGGTACAGGGCAGGGAATGAAAAACTGTTTTTT; CDR3 protein: CASRGYRAGNEKLFF
clone size: few; D gene: NA; V gene: TRBV6-5; J gene: TRBJ1-1; CDR3 DNA: TGTGCCAGCAGTTACGCCCGGAACACTGAAGCTTTCTTT; CDR3 protein: CASSYARNTEAFF
clone size: many; D gene: NA; V gene: TRBV5-1; J gene: TRBJ1-5; CDR3 DNA: TGCGCCAGCAGCCCCGAGGATTATAGCAATCAGCCCCAGCATTTT; CDR3 protein: CASSPEDYSNQPQHF
clone size: many; D gene: NA; V gene: TRBV18; J gene: TRBJ2-4; CDR3 DNA: TGTGCCAGCTCACCATCTGGGGGGAACATTCAGTACTTC; CDR3 protein: CASSPSGGNIQYF
clone size: NA; D gene: NA; V gene: TRBV7-9; J gene: TRBJ2-7; CDR3 DNA: TGTGCCAGCAGCCTGCCTGGCTTTGTGCAGTACTTC; CDR3 protein: CASSLPGFVQYF
clone size: NA; D gene: NA; V gene: TRBV7-8; J gene: TRBJ2-2; CDR3 DNA: TGTGCCAGCAGCTTAAGGCCCAGGGTCGTGGAGCTGTTTTTT; CDR3 protein: CASSLRPRVVELFF
clone size: NA; D gene: NA; V gene: TRBV4-2; J gene: TRBJ2-2; CDR3 DNA: TGTGCCAGCAGCTACGCGGTTACCGGGGAGCTGTTTTTT; CDR3 protein: CASSYAVTGELFF
clone size: few; D gene: NA; V gene: TRBV5-6; J gene: TRBJ2-1; CDR3 DNA: TGTGCCAGCAGCTTGTTAAGCCGGATCAATGAGCAGTTCTTC; CDR3 protein: CASSLLSRINEQFF
clone size: NA; D gene: TRBD1; V gene: TRBV20-1; J gene: TRBJ1-2; CDR3 DNA: TGCAGTGCTAGAGATGTTGGCAGGGGGAACTATGGCTACACCTTC; CDR3 protein: CSARDVGRGNYGYTF
clone size: many; D gene: TRBD1; V gene: TRBV29-1; J gene: TRBJ1-2; CDR3 DNA: TGCAGCGTTGAAGATCAGGACAGGACGAGGGGCTACACCTTC; CDR3 protein: CSVEDQDRTRGYTF
clone size: many; D gene: NA; V gene: TRBV7-9; J gene: TRBJ2-3; CDR3 DNA: TGTGCCAGCAGCTTGAAGGGGCAGTACACAGATACGCAGTATTTT; CDR3 protein: CASSLKGQYTDTQYF
clone size: few; D gene: NA; V gene: TRBV5-1; J gene: TRBJ1-1; CDR3 DNA: TGCGCCAGCTCTCCGGGAATGGGCACTGAAGCTTTCTTT; CDR3 protein: CASSPGMGTEAFF
clone size: few; D gene: NA; V gene: TRBV28; J gene: TRBJ1-6; CDR3 DNA: TGTGCCAGCAGTTTACAGGGTTCACCCCTCCACTTT; CDR3 protein: CASSLQGSPLHF
clone size: few; D gene: NA; V gene: TRBV6-6; J gene: TRBJ1-2; CDR3 DNA: TGTGCCACCGAGACAACGTTAAACTATGGCTACACCTTC; CDR3 protein: CATETTLNYGYTF
clone size: many; D gene: NA; V gene: TRBV6-1; J gene: TRBJ2-6; CDR3 DNA: TGTGCCAGCAGACGCGAGGCGGTAACTGGGGCCAACGTCCTGACTTTC; CDR3 protein: CASRREAVTGANVLTF
clone size: few; D gene: NA; V gene: TRBV9; J gene: TRBJ2-7; CDR3 DNA: TGTGCCAGCAGCGTAGGTCCCGCTTCCTACGAGCAGTACTTC; CDR3 protein: CASSVGPASYEQYF
clone size: many; D gene: NA; V gene: TRBV4-2; J gene: TRBJ2-2; CDR3 DNA: TGTGCCAGCAGCCACGCAGGGTGGAACACCGGGGAGCTGTTTTTT; CDR3 protein: CASSHAGWNTGELFF
clone size: few; D gene: TRBD1; V gene: TRBV7-9; J gene: TRBJ1-4; CDR3 DNA: TGTGCCAGCACCGGACAGGGGGCAGCTAATGAAAAACTGTTTTTT; CDR3 protein: CASTGQGAANEKLFF
clone size: few; D gene: NA; V gene: TRBV28; J gene: TRBJ1-5; CDR3 DNA: TGTGCCAGCAGTTTGGCTGGGGCCCCCAATCAGCCCCAGCATTTT; CDR3 protein: CASSLAGAPNQPQHF
clone size: many; D gene: TRBD2; V gene: TRBV5-1; J gene: TRBJ2-1; CDR3 DNA: TGCGCCAGCAGCTTGGTGGAGCGGGACCCTTACAATGAGCAGTTCTTC; CDR3 protein: CASSLVERDPYNEQFF
clone size: NA; D gene: NA; V gene: TRBV5-4; J gene: TRBJ1-1; CDR3 DNA: TGTGCCAGCAGCTTGGGGGGCCCGGGCCTGAACACTGAAGCTTTCTTT; CDR3 protein: CASSLGGPGLNTEAFF
clone size: NA; D gene: TRBD1; V gene: TRBV15; J gene: TRBJ2-5; CDR3 DNA: TGTGCCACCAGCACGCGGACAGGCCAAGAGACCCAGTACTTC; CDR3 protein: CATSTRTGQETQYF
clone size: NA; D gene: TRBD1; V gene: TRBV6-2/TRBV6-3; J gene: TRBJ2-2; CDR3 DNA: TGTGCCAGCAGTTACTCCGGGACAGGGACCGGGGAGCTGTTTTTT; CDR3 protein: CASSYSGTGTGELFF
clone size: few; D gene: NA; V gene: TRBV28; J gene: TRBJ2-7; CDR3 DNA: TGTGCCAGCAGTCCACGACTGCTCTCAGGGGAGCAGTACTTC; CDR3 protein: CASSPRLLSGEQYF
clone size: NA; D gene: NA; V gene: TRBV7-6; J gene: TRBJ2-1; CDR3 DNA: TGTGCCAGCAGCTTAGCTACTAGGGACGTCAAGAATGAGCAGTTCTTC; CDR3 protein: CASSLATRDVKNEQFF
clone size: NA; D gene: TRBD2; V gene: TRBV7-2; J gene: TRBJ2-2; CDR3 DNA: TGTGCCAGCAGCTTTACTAGCGGTCCCCCGGGGGAGCTGTTTTTT; CDR3 protein: CASSFTSGPPGELFF
clone size: many; D gene: NA; V gene: TRBV7-9; J gene: TRBJ2-6; CDR3 DNA: TGTGCCAGCAGCTTAGCGGGGCCCTCTGGGGCCAACGTCCTGACTTTC; CDR3 protein: CASSLAGPSGANVLTF
clone size: few; D gene: NA; V gene: TRBV5-1; J gene: TRBJ2-1; CDR3 DNA: TGCGCCAGCAGCGGATACCAGGGCCCCCCTAGCTCCTACAATGAGCAGTTCTTC; CDR3 protein: CASSGYQGPPSSYNEQFF
clone size: few; D gene: NA; V gene: TRBV20-1; J gene: TRBJ1-2; CDR3 DNA: TGCAGTGCTAGAGATGGGGCAGGAGCCAATGGCTACACCTTC; CDR3 protein: CSARDGAGANGYTF
clone size: few; D gene: TRBD1; V gene: TRBV24-1; J gene: TRBJ2-2; CDR3 DNA: TGTGCCACCAGTGATCGCTCAGGGGGCCACGGGGAGCTGTTTTTT; CDR3 protein: CATSDRSGGHGELFF
clone size: few; D gene: TRBD1; V gene: TRBV5-1; J gene: TRBJ2-7; CDR3 DNA: TGCGCCAGCAGCTTGAGGGGACAGGGTGTCCACGAGCAGTACTTC; CDR3 protein: CASSLRGQGVHEQYF
clone size: few; D gene: NA; V gene: TRBV12-3/TRBV12-4; J gene: TRBJ1-2; CDR3 DNA: TGTGCCAGCAGGCAGCAGGGCACCGGTGGCTACACCTTC; CDR3 protein: CASRQQGTGGYTF
clone size: few; D gene: NA; V gene: TRBV10-3; J gene: TRBJ1-1; CDR3 DNA: TGTGCCATCAGAAACACCCGGGGAGCTTTCTTT; CDR3 protein: CAIRNTRGAFF
clone size: few; D gene: NA; V gene: TRBV20-1; J gene: TRBJ2-2; CDR3 DNA: TGCAGTGCTAAGCGGCTCACCGGGGAGCTGTTTTTT; CDR3 protein: CSAKRLTGELFF
clone size: few; D gene: TRBD1; V gene: TRBV5-1; J gene: TRBJ1-3; CDR3 DNA: TGCGCCAGCAGCTTGGGAGGCTATACGACAGGGCCTGGAAACACCATATATTTT; CDR3 protein: CASSLGGYTTGPGNTIYF
clone size: many; D gene: TRBD2; V gene: TRBV7-2; J gene: TRBJ2-3; CDR3 DNA: TGTGCCAGCAGCCCCGGGACTAGCGCAGATACGCAGTATTTT; CDR3 protein: CASSPGTSADTQYF
clone size: few; D gene: TRBD2; V gene: TRBV6-5; J gene: TRBJ2-7; CDR3 DNA: TGTGCCAGCAGTTACGGGACTAGCGGGCGAACCTACGAGCAGTACTTC; CDR3 protein: CASSYGTSGRTYEQYF
clone size: NA; D gene: TRBD1; V gene: TRBV29-1; J gene: TRBJ2-5; CDR3 DNA: TGCAGCGTTGAGGTTATGGGACAGGTACAAGAGACCCAGTACTTC; CDR3 protein: CSVEVMGQVQETQYF
clone size: few; D gene: NA; V gene: TRBV7-3; J gene: TRBJ1-1; CDR3 DNA: TGTGCCAGCACCGAAGCCTCGGGGCTTATGGACACTGAAGCTTTCTTT; CDR3 protein: CASTEASGLMDTEAFF
clone size: NA; D gene: NA; V gene: TRBV7-2; J gene: TRBJ2-5; CDR3 DNA: TGTGCCAGCAGCTTAGCCACAGTTCCTCTTTGGACCCAGTACTTC; CDR3 protein: CASSLATVPLWTQYF
clone size: few; D gene: NA; V gene: TRBV29-1; J gene: TRBJ2-1; CDR3 DNA: TGCAGCGTTGATATGGGAGTGGATAATGAGCAGTTCTTC; CDR3 protein: CSVDMGVDNEQFF
clone size: NA; D gene: NA; V gene: TRBV5-8; J gene: TRBJ1-1; CDR3 DNA: TGTGCCAGCAGCTTGGTTCAAGCTTTCTTT; CDR3 protein: CASSLVQAFF
clone size: few; D gene: NA; V gene: TRBV27; J gene: TRBJ1-2; CDR3 DNA: TGTGCCAGCAGTTCCCTTGGGGGAAACTACTATGGCTACACCTTC; CDR3 protein: CASSSLGGNYYGYTF
clone size: NA; D gene: NA; V gene: TRBV5-1; J gene: TRBJ1-2; CDR3 DNA: TGCGCCAGCAGGCCAGTTGGATACACGGAGGGCTACACCTTC; CDR3 protein: CASRPVGYTEGYTF
clone size: many; D gene: TRBD1; V gene: TRBV5-6; J gene: TRBJ1-2; CDR3 DNA: TGTGCCAGCAGCCCGCAGGACAGGGGGACCGGCTACACCTTC; CDR3 protein: CASSPQDRGTGYTF
clone size: NA; D gene: TRBD2; V gene: TRBV20-1; J gene: TRBJ2-1; CDR3 DNA: TGCAGTGCTAGAGAACTAGCGGGTTTTTACAATGAGCAGTTCTTC; CDR3 protein: CSARELAGFYNEQFF
clone size: NA; D gene: NA; V gene: TRBV9; J gene: TRBJ2-2; CDR3 DNA: TGTGCCAGCAGCGAGGAGGTTCCGGCCGATGCGAACACCGGGGAGCTGTTTTTT; CDR3 protein: CASSEEVPADANTGELFF
clone size: few; D gene: TRBD1; V gene: TRBV7-9; J gene: TRBJ2-1; CDR3 DNA: TGTGCCAGCAGCTCGACAGGGGGCTTTTTCAATGAGCAGTTCTTC; CDR3 protein: CASSSTGGFFNEQFF
clone size: few; D gene: NA; V gene: TRBV28; J gene: TRBJ1-5; CDR3 DNA: TGTGCCAGCAGTTTATGGGGGGCCAGCCCCAATCAGCCCCAGGCCACCCATTTT; CDR3 protein: CASSLWGASPNQPQATHF
clone size: once; D gene: TRBD2; V gene: TRBV7-2; J gene: TRBJ2-1; CDR3 DNA: TGTGCCAGCAGCTTAGGAGGGTTAGGGACTAGCGGTTACAATGAGCAGTTCTTC; CDR3 protein: CASSLGGLGTSGYNEQFF
clone size: NA; D gene: NA; V gene: TRBV20-1; J gene: TRBJ2-3; CDR3 DNA: TGCAGTGCTAGACGTCGGAGGGAGACAGATACGCAGTATTTT; CDR3 protein: CSARRRRETDTQYF
clone size: NA; D gene: TRBD1; V gene: TRBV29-1; J gene: TRBJ1-1; CDR3 DNA: TGCAGCGCACTCGGGACAGGGGGCACTGAAGCTTTCTTT; CDR3 protein: CSALGTGGTEAFF
clone size: NA; D gene: TRBD2; V gene: TRBV28; J gene: TRBJ2-3; CDR3 DNA: TGTGCCAGCAGTCGAACGCTAGCGGGAGACCGGGGCACAGATACGCAGTATTTT; CDR3 protein: CASSRTLAGDRGTDTQYF
clone size: few; D gene: NA; V gene: TRBV30; J gene: TRBJ1-1; CDR3 DNA: TGTGCCTGGAGTGTAACCCTCACTGAAGCTTTCTTT; CDR3 protein: CAWSVTLTEAFF